The TCR beta chain described here comes from a study of cytomegalovirus exposure and HLA in healthy donors. The CDR3 length is 14 residues. V lost 1 base, J lost 5 bases, and 11 bases lay in between. CDR1 is MNHEY, CDR2 SVGAGI, per germline. Findings and limits, study-wide: Another analysis was done later, and it associated 16,951 TCR beta sequences with HLA alleles at 0.05 false discovery rate. Sequence variants that were highly shared formed a cluster that was likely a sequencing artifact. An Asian-associated ancestry cluster reportedly showed fewer N-insertions than the approximately 660-donor mean in a later analysis.

PCR was performed using 60 Vbeta and 13 Jbeta primers. TCRdb's copy holds only in-frame clones and misses some; the assay was immunoSEQ multiplex PCR. The sample holds some 110,000 clones, approximately 67% seen once. On this clone itself: Antigen specificity is unknown.

At the time of sampling, donors were nominally healthy, though unrecorded immune exposures were likely. This sequence originates from a man between 18 and 29 years old in good health and CMV-seronegative. This chain connects TRBV6-5 to TRBJ2-5, with D possibly TRBD1 on 7 matching bases. The sequencing input was PBMCs. Written as DNA, the CDR3 is TGTGCCAGCAGTTACTTACAGGGGAGGGAGACCCAGTACTTC. Translation: CASSYLQGRETQYF.